The rows below give T cell receptor beta chains drawn from one sample of a study of Ad26.COV2.S vaccination and SARS-CoV-2 variants. This table comes from immunoSEQ multiplex PCR, and its TCRdb copy is limited to in-frame clones, with some not included. The sample records 350,000 to 550,000 clones, 80% to 90% being singletons. Sequenced here: peripheral blood, sampled in a trial of Ad26.COV2.S vaccine versus placebo. These receptors originate from a person between 18 and 65 years old who received the Ad26.COV2.S COVID-19 vaccine or a placebo. The CDR3 runs from the conserved cysteine through the conserved F or W. The D gene is left open where the match is weak. Size is stated for part of the rows, as once, few or many counts, or as a class when the clone is expanded.

d_call j_call v_call clone_size cdr3_nt cdr3_aa
TRBD1 TRBJ2-1 TRBV6-5 NA TGTGCCAGCAGTTCCCTCGACAGGGGGGGCAATGAGCAGTTCTTC CASSSLDRGGNEQFF
TRBD1 TRBJ1-6 TRBV19 NA TGTGCCAGTAGCACCCTGACAGGGTATAATTCACCCCTCCACTTT CASSTLTGYNSPLHF
TRBD2 TRBJ2-1 TRBV9 NA TGTGCCAGCAGCGTTAGCGGGGGGGGTGAGCAGTTCTTC CASSVSGGGEQFF
NA TRBJ2-1 TRBV10-2 NA TGCGCCAGCATAGCGCCAGTTTCCAATGAGCAGTTCTTC CASIAPVSNEQFF
NA TRBJ1-1 TRBV12-5 NA TGTGCTAGTGGTTTGAGGGGAGGAGGCACTGAAGCTTTCTTT CASGLRGGGTEAFF
NA TRBJ1-1 TRBV28 NA TGTGCCAGCAGTTTGACAGGAGATTCCCCAAAAGCTTTCTTT CASSLTGDSPKAFF
NA TRBJ1-4 TRBV11-3 NA TGTGCCAGCAGCTTAGCAGCAGGGCTTAATGAAAAACTGTTTTTT CASSLAAGLNEKLFF
NA TRBJ2-6 TRBV7-2 NA TGTGCCAGCAGCCCAACCCGTGGGACTGGGGCCAACGTCCTGACTTTC CASSPTRGTGANVLTF
NA TRBJ2-7 TRBV18 NA TGTGCCAGCTCCGACAACCCCCGGGCGGACTACGAGCAGTACTTC CASSDNPRADYEQYF
TRBD2 TRBJ2-3 TRBV19 many TGTGCCAGTAGCCCGGGACTAGCGACAGATACGCAGTATTTT CASSPGLATDTQYF
NA TRBJ1-5 TRBV27 NA TGTGCCAGCAGCCATACAGGGAGCAATCAGCCCCAGCATTTT CASSHTGSNQPQHF
TRBD1 TRBJ1-2 TRBV9 NA TGTGCCAGCAGCGACGGGGGACAGGGATATGGCTACACCTTC CASSDGGQGYGYTF
NA TRBJ2-3 TRBV13 NA TGTGCCAGCAGCTTTGACCTCACAGATACGCAGTATTTT CASSFDLTDTQYF
TRBD1 TRBJ2-7 TRBV6-5 NA TGTGCCAGCAGTTACTCGAACAGGGGAACCTACGAGCAGTACTTC CASSYSNRGTYEQYF
TRBD2 TRBJ2-2 TRBV5-1 NA TGCGCCAGCAGCCTGACTAGCTCTTGGGCCCCCGGGGAGCTGTTTTTT CASSLTSSWAPGELFF
TRBD2 TRBJ2-1 TRBV9 once TGTGCCAGCAGCGTAGGGCTAGCGGGAGGGCCTTCCTACAATGAGCAGTTCTTC CASSVGLAGGPSYNEQFF
TRBD1 TRBJ1-1 TRBV5-1 NA TGCGCCAGCAGGACAGGGGCCATGAACACTGAAGCTTTCTTT CASRTGAMNTEAFF
NA TRBJ2-5 TRBV6-5 NA TGTGCCAGCAGACCCCTCTCAGGGCCTCAAGAGACCCAGTACTTC CASRPLSGPQETQYF
NA TRBJ1-4 TRBV7-9 few TGTGCCAGCAGCTTAGCCGGGCTGGGGTATGCGAAACTGTTTTTT CASSLAGLGYAKLFF
TRBD2 TRBJ2-3 TRBV24-1 NA TGTGCCACCAGTGATCCGTCGGGAGGTAGCACAGATACGCAGTATTTT CATSDPSGGSTDTQYF
TRBD1 TRBJ1-3 TRBV25-1 NA TGTGCCAGCAGTGACCCTACAGGGGGTAACACCATATATTTT CASSDPTGGNTIYF
NA TRBJ1-1 TRBV6-6 once TGTGCCAGCAGTTACGCAGGGTTGACGAGAGACACTGAAGCTTTCTTT CASSYAGLTRDTEAFF
NA TRBJ1-6 TRBV6-5 NA TGTGCCAGCAGGAGGAGAAATTCACCCCTCCACTTT CASRRRNSPLHF
NA TRBJ2-1 TRBV5-5 NA TGTGCCAGCAGCTACCGTCTACAGGGTTTTCAGGCCAATGAGCAGTTCTTC CASSYRLQGFQANEQFF
TRBD2 TRBJ2-1 TRBV19 NA TGTGCCAGTAGTGAACTAGCGGGAGGGCATGAGCAGTTCTTC CASSELAGGHEQFF
TRBD1 TRBJ2-1 TRBV24-1 NA TGTGCCACCAGTGATAACAGGGGTATCTACCCCTACAATGAGCAGTTCTTC CATSDNRGIYPYNEQFF
TRBD1 TRBJ2-7 TRBV4-1 NA TGCGCCAGCAGCCACATAAAGGGACAGGTCTACGAGCAGTACTTC CASSHIKGQVYEQYF
NA TRBJ1-1 TRBV7-9 NA TGTGCCAGCAGCCTGATAGTGGGCAGGGATTTCTCTGAAGCTTTCTTT CASSLIVGRDFSEAFF
TRBD2 TRBJ2-3 TRBV4-3 NA TGCGCCAGCAGCCAAGTCGGGACTAGCGGGAGGGCCGATAATACGCAGTATTTT CASSQVGTSGRADNTQYF
NA TRBJ2-3 TRBV4-1 NA TGCGCCAGCAGCCCAAAACTACTAGGACACCCGACCGATACGCAGTATTTT CASSPKLLGHPTDTQYF
NA TRBJ2-1 TRBV5-1 NA TGCGCCAGCAGCTCCGGGACCCGAAACAATGAGCAGTTCTTC CASSSGTRNNEQFF
TRBD2 TRBJ2-3 TRBV19 NA TGTGCCAGTAGTATTAGGGAGCGGGAGGGCACAGATACGCAGTATTTT CASSIREREGTDTQYF
NA TRBJ2-5 TRBV19 NA TGTGCCAGTAGCATCCCGGGAGAGACCCAGTACTTC CASSIPGETQYF
TRBD1 TRBJ2-7 TRBV7-9 once TGTGCCAGCAGCCCGGACAGGGTTGATATGAAGTCCTACGAGCAGTACTTC CASSPDRVDMKSYEQYF
NA TRBJ1-1 TRBV10-2 NA TGCGCCAGCACCCGATATCACACTGAAGCTTTCTTT CASTRYHTEAFF
NA TRBJ2-7 TRBV20-1 NA TGCAGTGCTAGTCCTATGAGAGGGGACGCTTACGAGCAGTACTTC CSASPMRGDAYEQYF